The 4 T cell receptor beta chains below all came from one sample that was sequenced in a study of cytomegalovirus exposure and HLA in healthy donors. The PCR employed 60 Vbeta primers together with 13 Jbeta primers. Assay used: immunoSEQ multiplex PCR; TCRdb lists only in-frame clones, some missing. The profile shows around 130,000 clones, 78% of them singletons. The sample was PBMCs. These receptors were obtained from a woman aged 40 to 50 in good health and CMV-seronegative.

In DNA, the CDR3 is TGTGCCAGCAGTGAAAGCGAAAACAATGAGCAGTTCTTC. Its protein is CASSESENNEQFF. The V call is TRBV2, the J call TRBJ2-1; D ambiguous. CDR1 is SNHLY and CDR2 is FYNNEI in the germline V gene. CDR3 length equals 13 residues. Between the trimmed V and J ends, which lost 2 bases and 5 bases, there was a span of 7 bases.

The V call is TRBV11-2, the J call TRBJ2-4; TRBD2 agrees at 15 bases. In germline, CDR1 is SGHAT, CDR2 FQNNGV. This CDR3 comprises 17 residues. V lost 7 bases to trimming and J lost 6 bases; unmatched junction nucleotides: 10. CDR3 loop: CASTFLPGLAGGNIQYF. In DNA form, the CDR3 reads TGTGCCAGCACCTTCCTCCCGGGACTAGCGGGAGGAAACATTCAGTACTTC. The variable domain in full, completed from reference TRBV11-2 and TRBJ2-4, reads EAGVAQSPRYKIIEKRQSVAFWCNPISGHATLYWYQQILGQGPKLLIQFQNNGVVDDSQLPKDRFSAERLKGVDSTLKIQPAKLEDSAVYLCASTFLPGLAGGNIQYFGAGTRLSVL.

The rearrangement uses TRBV18 and TRBJ2-2; TRBD2 matches 7 bases. This CDR3 region has 16 residues. The trim removed 0 bases at V and 3 bases at J, leaving 4 bases unmatched. Germline loops: CDR1 KGHSH, CDR2 LQKENI. CDR3 bases: TGTGCCAGCTCACCACCGCGGACTAGGGACACCGGGGAGCTGTTTTTT. This encodes CASSPPRTRDTGELFF.

The chain is built from TRBV30 and TRBJ1-1; possibly TRBD1 for D (6 bases). Germline values: CDR1 GTSNPN, CDR2 SVGIG (reference sequence). This CDR3 is built from 14 residues. The V and J ends lost 3 bases and 0 bases respectively, with 11 bases between them. DNA for the CDR3: TGTGCCTGGAGAGGGGACACCGTGAACACTGAAGCTTTCTTT. Translating it yields CAWRGDTVNTEAFF.